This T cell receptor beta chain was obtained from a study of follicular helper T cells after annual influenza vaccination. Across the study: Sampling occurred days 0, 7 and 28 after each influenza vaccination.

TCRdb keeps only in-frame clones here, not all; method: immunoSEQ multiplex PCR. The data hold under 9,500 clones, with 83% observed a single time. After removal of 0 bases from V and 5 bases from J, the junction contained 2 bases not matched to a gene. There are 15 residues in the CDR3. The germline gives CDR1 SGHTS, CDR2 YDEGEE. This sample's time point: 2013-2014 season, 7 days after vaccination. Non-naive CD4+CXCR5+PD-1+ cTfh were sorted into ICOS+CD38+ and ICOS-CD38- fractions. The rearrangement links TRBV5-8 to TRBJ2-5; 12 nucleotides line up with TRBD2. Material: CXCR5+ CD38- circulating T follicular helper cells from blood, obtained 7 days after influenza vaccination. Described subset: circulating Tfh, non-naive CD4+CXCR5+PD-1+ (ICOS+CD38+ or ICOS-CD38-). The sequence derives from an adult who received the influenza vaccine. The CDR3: CASSLGLAGVETQYF. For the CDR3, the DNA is TGTGCCAGCAGCTTGGGACTAGCGGGAGTGGAGACCCAGTACTTC. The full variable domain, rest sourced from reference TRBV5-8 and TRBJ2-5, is EAGVTQSPTHLIKTRGQQATLRCSPISGHTSVYWYQQALGLGLQFLLWYDEGEERNRGNFPPRFSGRQFPNYSSELNVNALELEDSALYLCASSLGLAGVETQYFGPGTRLLVL.